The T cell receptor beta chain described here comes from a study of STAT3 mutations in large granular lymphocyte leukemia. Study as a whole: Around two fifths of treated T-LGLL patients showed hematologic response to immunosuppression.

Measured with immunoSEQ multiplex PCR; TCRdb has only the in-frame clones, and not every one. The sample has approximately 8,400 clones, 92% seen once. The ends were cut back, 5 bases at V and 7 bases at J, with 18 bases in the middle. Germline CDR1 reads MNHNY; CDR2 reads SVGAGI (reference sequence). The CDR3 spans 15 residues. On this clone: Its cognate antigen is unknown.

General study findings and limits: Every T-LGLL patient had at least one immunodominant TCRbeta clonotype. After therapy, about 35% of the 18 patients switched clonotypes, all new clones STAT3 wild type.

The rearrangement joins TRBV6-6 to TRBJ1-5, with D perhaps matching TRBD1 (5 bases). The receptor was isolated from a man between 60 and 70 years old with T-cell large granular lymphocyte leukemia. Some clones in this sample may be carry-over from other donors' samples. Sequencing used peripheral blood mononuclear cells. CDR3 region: CASSNNGASGQPQHF. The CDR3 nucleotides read TGTGCCAGCAGTAACAACGGGGCTAGCGGGCAGCCCCAGCATTTT.